This TCR beta chain was sequenced in a study of identical twins. Findings and limits, study-wide: Beta out-of-frame twin sharing showed a weaker excess.

This clonotype was counted a few times. Antigen specificity is unknown. Via MiXCR, TCRdb re-called the 5' RACE reads, giving one row per CDR3 protein. The sample lists 1.5 million to 2 million distinct CDR3 sequences; roughly a third were seen once. In germline, CDR1 is SGHVS, CDR2 FQNEAQ. The CDR3 sequence is 15 residues long. V was cut by 6 bases and J by 4 bases, with 19 bases left in between. The chain recombines TRBV7-8 with TRBJ2-7, with D unclear. This sequence was found in a newborn girl in good health. Sequences were obtained from cord blood. In DNA form, the CDR3 reads TGTGCCAGCAGGCCGGACCACGACGGCTTGTACGAGCAGTACTTC. Protein sequence: CASRPDHDGLYEQYF.